This TCR beta chain emerged from a study of Graves' ophthalmopathy and Graves' hyperthyroidism. This clonotype appeared many times. Investigators amplified TCR beta CDR3 regions from RNA transcripts. First-round RT-PCR with HTBI primers preceded a second-round multiplex PCR. MiXCR, run by TCRdb on the multiplex PCR reads, gives a single entry per CDR3 protein. The data show roughly 400,000 distinct CDR3 sequences, just over 15% seen once. It was on clinical symptoms, serum thyroxine, TRAb, thyroid ultrasound and orbital computed tomography that diagnosis relied. It was from under 13 ml of fresh peripheral blood that the PBMCs came. Sequencing was done on a sample of peripheral blood. This clonotype was sampled from a woman aged 18-30 years with stable Graves' hyperthyroidism.

Here the CDR3 reads CASSVDGGLSYNSPLHF. In DNA, the CDR3 is TGTGCCAGCAGCGTAGACGGGGGGTTGTCCTATAATTCACCCCTCCACTTT. The chain employs TRBV9 and TRBJ1-6, with D possibly being TRBD1 (5 bases). Looked up from germline, CDR1 is SGDLS and CDR2 is YYNGEE. The V gene lost 0 bases and the J gene lost 1 base, with 11 bases spanning the gap. There are 17 residues in the CDR3. The full variable domain, completed using reference TRBV9 and TRBJ1-6, is DSGVTQTPKHLITATGQRVTLRCSPRSGDLSVYWYQQSLDQGLQFLIQYYNGEERAKGNILERFSAQQFPDLHSELNLSSLELGDSALYFCASSVDGGLSYNSPLHFGNGTRLTVT.